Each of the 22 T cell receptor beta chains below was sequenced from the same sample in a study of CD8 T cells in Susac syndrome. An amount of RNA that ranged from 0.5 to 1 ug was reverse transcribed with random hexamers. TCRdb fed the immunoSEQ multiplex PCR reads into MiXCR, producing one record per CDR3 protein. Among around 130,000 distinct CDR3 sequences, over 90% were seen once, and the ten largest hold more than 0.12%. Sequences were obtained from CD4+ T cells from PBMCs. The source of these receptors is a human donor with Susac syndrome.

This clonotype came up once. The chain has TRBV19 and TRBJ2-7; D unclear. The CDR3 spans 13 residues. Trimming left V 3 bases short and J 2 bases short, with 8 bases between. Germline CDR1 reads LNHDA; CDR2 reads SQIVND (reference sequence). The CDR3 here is CASSMGKAYEQYF. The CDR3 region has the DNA TGTGCCAGTAGTATGGGCAAAGCCTACGAGCAGTACTTC.

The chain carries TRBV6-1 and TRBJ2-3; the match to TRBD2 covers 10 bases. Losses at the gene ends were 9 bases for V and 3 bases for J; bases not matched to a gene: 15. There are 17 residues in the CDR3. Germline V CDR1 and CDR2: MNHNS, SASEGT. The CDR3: CARDRTGTSVRTDTQYF. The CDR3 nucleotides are TGTGCCAGGGATAGGACCGGGACTAGCGTAAGAACAGATACGCAGTATTTT.

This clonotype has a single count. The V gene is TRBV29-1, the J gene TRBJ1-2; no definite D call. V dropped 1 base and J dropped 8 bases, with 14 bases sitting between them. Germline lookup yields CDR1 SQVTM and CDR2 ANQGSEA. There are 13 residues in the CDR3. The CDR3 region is CSVEVSRSGGYTF. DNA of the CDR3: TGCAGCGTTGAAGTATCCAGGAGCGGGGGCTACACCTTC.

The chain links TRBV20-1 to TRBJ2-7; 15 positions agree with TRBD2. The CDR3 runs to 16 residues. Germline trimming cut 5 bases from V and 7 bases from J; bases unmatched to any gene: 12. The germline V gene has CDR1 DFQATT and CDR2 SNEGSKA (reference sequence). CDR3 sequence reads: CSAPGTSGRNLGEQYF. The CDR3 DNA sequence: TGCAGTGCTCCCGGGACTAGCGGGAGGAACCTAGGGGAGCAGTACTTC.

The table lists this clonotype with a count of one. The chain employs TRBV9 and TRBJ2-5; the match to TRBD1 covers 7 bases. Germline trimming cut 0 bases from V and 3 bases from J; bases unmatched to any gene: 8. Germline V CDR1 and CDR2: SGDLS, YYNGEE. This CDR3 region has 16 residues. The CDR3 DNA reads TGTGCCAGCAGCGTAGGACCAGGGGGTGGGGAAGAGACCCAGTACTTC. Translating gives CASSVGPGGGEETQYF.

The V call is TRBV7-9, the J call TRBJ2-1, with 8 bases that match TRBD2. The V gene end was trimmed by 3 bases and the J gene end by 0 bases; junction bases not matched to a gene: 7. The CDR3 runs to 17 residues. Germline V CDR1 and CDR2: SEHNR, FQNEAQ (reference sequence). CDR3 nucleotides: TGTGCCAGCAGCTTCCGCACTAGCGGCAACTCCTACAATGAGCAGTTCTTC. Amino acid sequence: CASSFRTSGNSYNEQFF.

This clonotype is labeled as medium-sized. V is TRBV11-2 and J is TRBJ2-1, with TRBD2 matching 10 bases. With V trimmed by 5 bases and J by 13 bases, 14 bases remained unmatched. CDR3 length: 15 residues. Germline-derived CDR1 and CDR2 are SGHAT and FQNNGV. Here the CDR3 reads CASSPQAAGGPNQFF. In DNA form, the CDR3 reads TGTGCCAGCAGCCCCCAGGCAGCGGGAGGGCCCAATCAGTTCTTC.

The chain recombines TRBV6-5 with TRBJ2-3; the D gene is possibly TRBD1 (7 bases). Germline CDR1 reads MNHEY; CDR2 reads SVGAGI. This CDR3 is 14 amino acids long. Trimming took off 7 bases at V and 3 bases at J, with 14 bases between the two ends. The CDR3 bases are TGTGCCAGCACCCCAGGGGGGCAAACAGATACGCAGTATTTT. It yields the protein CASTPGGQTDTQYF.

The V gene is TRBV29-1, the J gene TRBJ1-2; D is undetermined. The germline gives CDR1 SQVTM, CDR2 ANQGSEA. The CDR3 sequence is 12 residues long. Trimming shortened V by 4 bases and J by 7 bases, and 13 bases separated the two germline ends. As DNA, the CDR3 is TGCAGCGTTGTGGACCTGGTCTCTGGCTACACCTTC. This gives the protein CSVVDLVSGYTF.

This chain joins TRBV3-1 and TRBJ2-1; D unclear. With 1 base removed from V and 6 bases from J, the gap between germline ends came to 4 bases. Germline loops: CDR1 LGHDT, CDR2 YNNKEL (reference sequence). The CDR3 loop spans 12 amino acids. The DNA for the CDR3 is TGTGCCAGCAGCCAAGGGGTCAATGAGCAGTTCTTC. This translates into CASSQGVNEQFF.

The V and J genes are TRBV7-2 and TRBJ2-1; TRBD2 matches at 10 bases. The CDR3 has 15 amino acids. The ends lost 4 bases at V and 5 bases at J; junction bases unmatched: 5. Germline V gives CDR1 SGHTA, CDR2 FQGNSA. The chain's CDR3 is CASSYASGRDNEQFF. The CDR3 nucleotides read TGTGCCAGCAGCTATGCCAGCGGGAGGGACAATGAGCAGTTCTTC.

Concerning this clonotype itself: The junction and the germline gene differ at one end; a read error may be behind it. CDR3 amino acids: CASSELVDPQGEKSIQYF. The CDR3 DNA sequence: TGTGCCAGCAGTGAGCTCGTGGATCCGCAGGGGGAGAAAAGCATTCAGTACTTC. The chain uses TRBV2 and TRBJ2-4; 7 nucleotides agree with TRBD1. The CDR3 extends over 18 amino acids. Germline loops: CDR1 SNHLY, CDR2 FYNNEI.

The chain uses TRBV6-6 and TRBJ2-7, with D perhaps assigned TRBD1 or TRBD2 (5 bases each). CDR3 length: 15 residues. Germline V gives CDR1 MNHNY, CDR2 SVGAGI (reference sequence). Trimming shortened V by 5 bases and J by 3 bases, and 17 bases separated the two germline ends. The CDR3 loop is CASSRPRDPYYEQYF. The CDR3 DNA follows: TGTGCCAGCAGTCGCCCCCGGGACCCATACTACGAGCAGTACTTC.

The CDR3 DNA is TGTGCCAGCAGTTACTCAACAGGATCAGCTTTCTTT. This sequence encodes CASSYSTGSAFF. The rearrangement uses TRBV6-5 and TRBJ1-1, with D possibly being TRBD1 (5 bases). The CDR3 is made up of 12 amino acids. Germline assignment: CDR1 MNHEY and CDR2 SVGAGI. V lost 0 bases, J lost 10 bases, and 9 bases lay in between.

The CDR3 protein is CSAISGSSYNEQFF. The DNA of the CDR3 is TGCAGTGCCATTAGCGGGAGCTCCTACAATGAGCAGTTCTTC. V usage is TRBV20-1 and J usage is TRBJ2-1; TRBD2 agrees at 9 bases. V shed 6 bases, J shed 0 bases, and the junction held 3 bases outside the gene matches. Germline V gives CDR1 DFQATT, CDR2 SNEGSKA (reference sequence). The CDR3 contains 14 residues.

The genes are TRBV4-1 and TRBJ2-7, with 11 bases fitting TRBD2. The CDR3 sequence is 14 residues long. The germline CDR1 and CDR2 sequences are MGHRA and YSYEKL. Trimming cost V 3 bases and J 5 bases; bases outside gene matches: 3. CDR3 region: CASSQLAGGHEQYF. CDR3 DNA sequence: TGCGCCAGCAGCCAGTTAGCGGGAGGGCACGAGCAGTACTTC.

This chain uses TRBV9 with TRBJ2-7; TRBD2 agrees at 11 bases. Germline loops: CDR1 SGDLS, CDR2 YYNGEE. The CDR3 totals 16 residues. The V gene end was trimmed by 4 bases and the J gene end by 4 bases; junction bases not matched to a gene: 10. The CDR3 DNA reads TGTGCCAGCAGCCCCCAGATAGCGGGAGGGCCTTACGAGCAGTACTTC. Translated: CASSPQIAGGPYEQYF.

The CDR3 loop reads CASSQYAGYEQYF. The DNA of the CDR3 is TGTGCCAGCAGCCAATATGCAGGCTACGAGCAGTACTTC. The rearrangement joins TRBV3-1 to TRBJ2-7; D unresolved. Trimming removed 2 bases from V and 3 bases from J, with 8 bases in between. This CDR3 contains 13 residues. Germline loops: CDR1 LGHDT, CDR2 YNNKEL (reference sequence).

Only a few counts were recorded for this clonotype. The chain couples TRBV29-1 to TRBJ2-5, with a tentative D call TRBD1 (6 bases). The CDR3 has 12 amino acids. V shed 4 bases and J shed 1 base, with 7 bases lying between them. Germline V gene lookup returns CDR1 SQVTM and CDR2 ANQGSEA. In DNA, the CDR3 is TGCAGCGTTGCAGGGGCCCAAGAGACCCAGTACTTC. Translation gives CSVAGAQETQYF.

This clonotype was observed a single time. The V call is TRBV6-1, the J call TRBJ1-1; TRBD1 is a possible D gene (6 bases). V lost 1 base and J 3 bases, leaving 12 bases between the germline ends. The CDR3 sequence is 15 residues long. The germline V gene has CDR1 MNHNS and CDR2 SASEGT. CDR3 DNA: TGTGCCAGCAGTGAAGGAAACAGGGACGACACTGAAGCTTTCTTT. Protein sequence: CASSEGNRDDTEAFF.

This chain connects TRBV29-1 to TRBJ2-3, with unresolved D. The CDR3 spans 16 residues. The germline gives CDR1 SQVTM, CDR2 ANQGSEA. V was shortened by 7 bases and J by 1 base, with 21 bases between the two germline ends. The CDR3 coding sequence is TGCAGCGCAAACGGCCCCATCAAACGTGGCACAGATACGCAGTATTTT. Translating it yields CSANGPIKRGTDTQYF.

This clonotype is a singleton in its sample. The CDR3 is CASSYRQMREAFF. In nucleotides, the CDR3 is TGTGCCAGCAGTTACAGGCAGATGCGTGAAGCTTTCTTT. The rearrangement links TRBV6-5 to TRBJ1-1; the D is unclear. V lost 2 bases and J 7 bases, leaving 11 bases between the germline ends. The CDR3 spans 13 residues. CDR1 MNHEY and CDR2 SVGAGI come from the germline V gene.